Listed here are 25 T cell receptor beta chains from one sample, sequenced in a study of T cells after yellow fever vaccination. TCRdb processed the 5' RACE reads anew with MiXCR; each CDR3 protein has one entry. The repertoire holds some 320,000 distinct CDR3 sequences, with roughly 8.7% as singletons. The sample here was CD4+ T cells sorted from PBMCs, taken 5 days after the yellow fever booster vaccination. These receptors came from a man aged 18 to 29 who received the YFV17D yellow fever vaccine.

V gene TRBV5-1 combines with J gene TRBJ2-1, with D tentatively TRBD2 (6 bases). This CDR3 is built from 14 residues. CDR1 SGHRS and CDR2 YFSETQ come from the germline V gene. Trimming took 3 bases from V and 8 from J, leaving 15 bases between them. CDR3 coding DNA: TGCGCCAGCAGCTCGGGCGGGGTGGTGGATGAGCAGTTCTTC. It encodes CASSSGGVVDEQFF.

This clonotype has a handful of counts. The chain links TRBV28 to TRBJ1-5; possible D gene TRBD1, 6 bases. V was shortened by 5 bases and J by 0 bases, with 14 bases between the two germline ends. Germline CDR1 reads MDHEN; CDR2 reads SYDVKM. This CDR3 is 16 amino acids long. Here the CDR3 reads CASSQPGQYSNQPQHF. Written as DNA, the CDR3 is TGTGCCAGCAGTCAGCCGGGACAATATAGCAATCAGCCCCAGCATTTT.

The chain joins TRBV12-3 or TRBV12-4 to TRBJ2-7; D unclear. This CDR3 contains 14 residues. Trimming shortened V by 4 bases and J by 0 bases, and 10 bases separated the two germline ends. The CDR3 loop is CASSWAPLSYEQYF. The CDR3 DNA reads TGTGCCAGCAGTTGGGCTCCCCTCTCCTACGAGCAGTACTTC.

The chain links TRBV14 to TRBJ1-6, with D uncertain. Germline lookup yields CDR1 SGHDN and CDR2 FVKESK. Trimming pared 6 bases from V and 3 bases from J, leaving 6 bases between. The CDR3 extends over 13 amino acids. In DNA form, the CDR3 reads TGTGCCAGCAGAAAGAACTATAATTCACCCCTCCACTTT. This sequence encodes CASRKNYNSPLHF.

In this sample, this clonotype turned up many times. V gene TRBV20-1 combines with J gene TRBJ1-1, with a possible D match to TRBD1 (6 bases). Germline V lookup: CDR1 DFQATT, CDR2 SNEGSKA (reference sequence). The CDR3 has 10 residues. The germline V and J ends were trimmed by 7 bases and 9 bases, with 12 bases remaining between them. CDR3 coding DNA: TGCAGTGTAGGGGGAGAAAAAGCTTTCTTT. This gives the protein CSVGGEKAFF.

The sample holds a few counts of this clonotype. The chain uses TRBV12-3 or TRBV12-4 and TRBJ2-4; perhaps TRBD2 as D (6 bases). The length of the CDR3 is 14 residues. V was pared by 5 bases and J by 4 bases, with 12 bases between. CDR3 DNA sequence: TGTGCCAGCAGTGCCGGGACTGGAAAAAACATTCAGTACTTC. Protein sequence: CASSAGTGKNIQYF.

This sequence joins TRBV7-2 and TRBJ1-5, with 9 nucleotides matching TRBD1. Per germline, CDR1 SGHTA and CDR2 FQGNSA. The CDR3 has 16 amino acids. Trimming at V came to 2 bases and at J to 0 bases, leaving 2 bases not matched to a gene. CDR3 sequence reads: CASSLMTGGSNQPQHF. The CDR3 DNA reads as TGTGCCAGCAGCTTAATGACAGGGGGTAGCAATCAGCCCCAGCATTTT.

The table lists this clonotype with a few counts. The CDR3 DNA is TGTGCCAGCAGCGTAGACCCGCTGAACACTGAAGCTTTCTTT. Its translation: CASSVDPLNTEAFF. J is TRBJ1-1 and V is TRBV9; D uncertain. Trimming removed 0 bases from V and 0 bases from J, with 6 bases in between. CDR3 length: 14 amino acids. Germline-derived CDR1 and CDR2 are SGDLS and YYNGEE.

This clonotype was detected only a few times. The chain has TRBV5-4 and TRBJ2-3, with TRBD2 matching over 10 bases. Germline V lookup: CDR1 SGHNT, CDR2 YYREEE (reference sequence). Trimming at V came to 0 bases and at J to 7 bases, leaving 5 bases not matched to a gene. The CDR3 covers 15 residues. The DNA of the CDR3 is TGTGCCAGCAGCTTGGGTAGCGGGGGGTCAAATACGCAGTATTTT. This gives the protein CASSLGSGGSNTQYF.

The chain recombines TRBV7-8 with TRBJ2-3; D uncertain. Trimming took off 1 base at V and 2 bases at J, with 7 bases between the two ends. CDR1 SGHVS and CDR2 FQNEAQ come from the germline V gene. The CDR3 loop spans 14 amino acids. Written as DNA, the CDR3 is TGTGCCAGCAGCTTAGTTAGGATCACAGATACGCAGTATTTT. It is translated as CASSLVRITDTQYF.

This clonotype has a handful of counts. The chain carries TRBV7-9 and TRBJ2-2, with 7 bases aligning to TRBD1. V trimming: 3 bases; J trimming: 1 base; junction bases outside the gene matches: 2. This CDR3 is built from 15 residues. Per the germline V gene, CDR1 is SEHNR and CDR2 is FQNEAQ (reference sequence). The CDR3 reads CASSFWTGNTGELFF. As DNA, the CDR3 is TGTGCCAGCAGCTTCTGGACAGGGAACACCGGGGAGCTGTTTTTT.

The table lists this clonotype with a few counts. The rearrangement links TRBV7-2 to TRBJ2-7; D is undetermined. The CDR3 is 12 residues long. Trimming cost V 5 bases and J 3 bases, with 8 bases left between them. Germline V gene data show CDR1 as SGHTA and CDR2 as FQGNSA. CDR3 loop: CASSPNSYEQYF. CDR3 DNA: TGTGCCAGCAGCCCTAACAGCTACGAGCAGTACTTC.

This clonotype was seen a few times. The V and J genes are TRBV6-5 and TRBJ1-1; D is unclear. V was pared by 5 bases and J by 5 bases, with 15 bases between. Germline-derived CDR1 and CDR2 are MNHEY and SVGAGI. The CDR3 has 14 amino acids. The CDR3 DNA reads TGTGCCAGCAGTCCAAGGGCCCCGGGGACTGAAGCTTTCTTT. Translated, it gives CASSPRAPGTEAFF.

In this sample, this clonotype turned up a few times. For the CDR3, the DNA is TGTGCCAGCACCCCAACTAGCGTAGGGGTCACAGATACGCAGTATTTT. It encodes CASTPTSVGVTDTQYF. The chain is built from TRBV11-2 and TRBJ2-3, with 7 bases aligning to TRBD2. Germline-derived CDR1 and CDR2 are SGHAT and FQNNGV. This CDR3 has 16 amino acids. V gave up 7 bases and J gave up 2 bases; unmatched junction bases: 12.

This clonotype was seen only a few times. In DNA, the CDR3 is TGTGCCAGCAGCTCCGGGACAGGGCTCGAGCAGTACGTC. This translates into CASSSGTGLEQYV. The chain uses TRBV6-5 and TRBJ2-7, with 9 bases matching TRBD1. J gave up 6 bases and V 6 bases, and 6 bases lay outside the gene matches. The CDR3 totals 13 residues. Per the germline V gene, CDR1 is MNHEY and CDR2 is SVGAGI.

This clonotype was detected many times. The rearrangement joins TRBV4-3 to TRBJ2-1; D is perhaps TRBD1 (6 bases). The CDR3 is 13 residues long. Trimming removed 4 bases from V and 8 bases from J, with 12 bases in between. CDR1 and CDR2 (germline): LGHNA, YSLEER. This chain's CDR3 is CASSRQGRDEQFF. CDR3 DNA sequence: TGCGCCAGCAGCCGTCAGGGGAGAGATGAGCAGTTCTTC.

The chain joins TRBV23-1 to TRBJ2-1; possibly TRBD1 for D (5 bases). TRBV23-1 carries the ORF label, with uncertain function. There are 14 residues in the CDR3. V dropped 10 bases and J dropped 7 bases, with 20 bases sitting between them. The CDR3 DNA is TGCGCCAATGGGGCCATCGGGCGCCGAAATGAGCAGTTCTTC. Its protein is CANGAIGRRNEQFF.

V and J are TRBV3-1 and TRBJ2-3; a weak D match, TRBD1 (5 bases). Trimming stripped 1 base from V and 6 bases from J, with 11 bases between. The CDR3 spans 14 residues. The V gene's germline CDR1 is LGHDT and CDR2 YNNKEL (reference sequence). CDR3 residues: CASSQGAAGDTQYF. The CDR3 DNA sequence: TGTGCCAGCAGCCAAGGAGCAGCAGGGGATACGCAGTATTTT.

This clonotype occurred many times. The chain joins TRBV5-1 to TRBJ2-2; 8 bases are a match to TRBD1. CDR3 length equals 13 residues. Germline CDR1 reads SGHRS; CDR2 reads YFSETQ. Trimming cost V 7 bases and J 7 bases; bases outside gene matches: 6. In DNA form, the CDR3 reads TGCGCCAGCGCGGACAGGGCGGTCGGGGAGCTGTTTTTT. Translation gives CASADRAVGELFF.

This clonotype was detected ten times or more. This chain links TRBV10-3 with TRBJ2-7; D gene ambiguous. This CDR3 region has 13 residues. The ends were cut back, 6 bases at V and 3 bases at J, with 12 bases in the middle. Germline CDR1 ENHRY, CDR2 SYGVKD. The CDR3 region is CAIRPEGVYEQYV. Here the CDR3 DNA reads TGTGCCATCAGGCCGGAAGGCGTCTACGAGCAGTACGTC.

Only a few counts were recorded for this clonotype. Written as DNA, the CDR3 is TGTGCCAGCAGCCCAACGGGACTAGCGTCGGTGGATACGCAGTATTTT. It codes for CASSPTGLASVDTQYF. The chain combines TRBV7-3 with TRBJ2-3; TRBD2 aligns across 10 bases. There are 16 residues in the CDR3. V was pared by 5 bases and J by 6 bases, with 11 bases of the junction left unmatched. Germline V gene sequence: CDR1 SGHTA, CDR2 FQGTGA.

This clonotype came up a few times. The CDR3 nucleotides are TGTGCCTGGACTACTCCCAACTATGGCTACACCTTC. It is translated as CAWTTPNYGYTF. This chain links TRBV30 with TRBJ1-2, with D uncertain. The germline V gene encodes CDR1 GTSNPN and CDR2 SVGIG (reference sequence). The CDR3 length is 12 residues. V shed 4 bases and J shed 2 bases, with 8 bases lying between them.

The chain employs TRBV2 and TRBJ2-5; a weak D match, TRBD2 (6 bases). The CDR3 has 15 amino acids. Germline-derived CDR1 and CDR2 are SNHLY and FYNNEI. V dropped 2 bases and J dropped 4 bases, with 14 bases sitting between them. The CDR3 DNA reads TGTGCCAGCAGTGAAAGGAGGGGTGAGAGAGAGACCCAGTACTTC. It codes for CASSERRGERETQYF.

This chain joins TRBV11-2 and TRBJ2-3, with D possibly matching TRBD1 (5 bases). The V gene's germline CDR1 is SGHAT and CDR2 FQNNGV. The CDR3 has 14 residues. V was clipped by 4 bases and J by 3 bases, with 11 bases between them. The CDR3 nucleotides are TGTGCCAGCAGCTCTAGGGGTCGAACAGATACGCAGTATTTT. It codes for CASSSRGRTDTQYF.

This clonotype has more than one count but fewer than ten. The gene calls are TRBV28 and TRBJ1-4; D is unresolved. The CDR3 consists of 18 residues. The germline gives CDR1 MDHEN, CDR2 SYDVKM. The germline V and J ends were trimmed by 5 bases and 3 bases, with 22 bases remaining between them. The CDR3 region has the DNA TGTGCCAGCAGTCTAGCAAGCTATCCGTGGGGAGCTAATGAAAAACTGTTTTTT. Encoded protein: CASSLASYPWGANEKLFF.